This T cell receptor (beta chain) was sequenced for a study of cytomegalovirus exposure and HLA in healthy donors. This CDR3 has 14 residues. The V gene end was trimmed by 4 bases and the J gene end by 10 bases; junction bases not matched to a gene: 10. CDR1 is SGHRS and CDR2 is YFSETQ in the germline V gene. Primers for the PCR totalled 60 Vbeta and 13 Jbeta. The repertoire was sequenced with immunoSEQ multiplex PCR; TCRdb's copy has only in-frame clones and lacks some. This sample has around 120,000 clones; about 80% occur once, and the top ten carry about 2.8%. The sequencing input was PBMCs. The origin of this receptor is a middle-aged man in good health and CMV-seropositive. The chain combines TRBV5-1 with TRBJ2-2; 7 nucleotides agree with TRBD2. The CDR3 loop reads CASSRSGGAEELFF. The CDR3 bases are TGCGCCAGCAGCCGCTCGGGAGGCGCGGAGGAGCTGTTTTTT.